These T cell receptor beta chains were read from a single sample in a study of radiation and T cells in renal cell carcinoma. Only in-frame clones appear in the TCRdb table, and some are missing; sequencing was by immunoSEQ multiplex PCR. The sample has 140,000 or so clones, 70% to 90% seen once. The starting material was blood, obtained from a patient whose treatment included radiotherapy and nephrectomy. Receptors were obtained from a woman aged 45-65 years with renal cell carcinoma. CDR3s include the opening cysteine and the closing phenylalanine or tryptophan. A D gene is named only where the DNA matches it firmly. Part of the rows lack a size; the others show once, few, many or a class for expanded clones.

size | D | J | V | DNA | CDR3
NA | TRBD1 | TRBJ1-4 | TRBV6-6 | TGTGCCAGCAGTTACCAGGGGGCAGATGAAAAACTGTTTTTT | CASSYQGADEKLFF
NA | TRBD2 | TRBJ2-7 | TRBV30 | TGTGCCTGGAGTGCGGGAAGGGCGGGGGAAACCTACGAGCAGTACTTC | CAWSAGRAGETYEQYF
NA | NA | TRBJ1-5 | TRBV19 | TGTGCCAGTAGCCCTATCGGGCTAACGCGCAGCAATCAGCCCCAGCATTTT | CASSPIGLTRSNQPQHF
NA | NA | TRBJ1-2 | TRBV5-1 | TGCGCCAGCGGATGGACGGATGCTAACTATGGCTACACCTTC | CASGWTDANYGYTF
once | TRBD2 | TRBJ2-2 | TRBV7-2 | TGTGCCAGCAGCCCGGGACTAGCGGGGAACACCGGGGAGCTGTTTTTT | CASSPGLAGNTGELFF
NA | TRBD1 | TRBJ1-1 | TRBV19 | TGTGCCAGTAGTAAAGGGACAGGGAAGAACACTGAAGCTTTCTTT | CASSKGTGKNTEAFF
NA | NA | TRBJ2-3 | TRBV10-3 | TGTGCCACTACTAGCACAGATACGCAGTATTTT | CATTSTDTQYF
NA | NA | TRBJ1-4 | TRBV5-1 | TGCGCCAGCAGCATAAGTGGCTCTGGAACTAATGAAAAACTGTTTTTT | CASSISGSGTNEKLFF
NA | NA | TRBJ1-4 | TRBV19 | TGTGCCAGCGCTCTAGGTGCAACTAATGAAAAACTGTTTTTT | CASALGATNEKLFF
NA | TRBD2 | TRBJ2-7 | TRBV7-2 | TGTGCCAGCAGCGTCACCGCAGCGGGGGGCCGCGTCGAGCAGTACTTC | CASSVTAAGGRVEQYF
NA | NA | TRBJ2-3 | TRBV2 | TGTGCCAGCAGCTTAGGCCTCCAGGGACGAACAGATACGCAGTATTTT | CASSLGLQGRTDTQYF
once | NA | TRBJ2-2 | TRBV5-4 | TGTGCCAGCAGCCATGGCGGCAGGGCGAACACCGGGGAGCTGTTTTTT | CASSHGGRANTGELFF
few | NA | TRBJ1-5 | TRBV18 | TGTGCCAGCTCACCTGGTCAGCCCCAGCATTTT | CASSPGQPQHF
NA | NA | TRBJ1-1 | TRBV6-4 | TGTGCCAGCAGCTTGGCAATGAACACTGAAGCTTTCTTT | CASSLAMNTEAFF
NA | NA | TRBJ1-4 | TRBV14 | TGTGCCAGCAGCCAAGTGTTTGCAAAACTGTTTTTT | CASSQVFAKLFF
NA | TRBD1 | TRBJ1-5 | TRBV27 | TGTGCCAGCAGCCATACCGGGACAGGGAGTCAGCCCCAGCATTTT | CASSHTGTGSQPQHF
NA | TRBD1 | TRBJ2-7 | TRBV5-1 | TGCGCCAGCAGCTTGGCAGAGCAGGGGGACGAGCAGTACTTC | CASSLAEQGDEQYF
NA | NA | TRBJ2-7 | TRBV28 | TGTGCCAGCAGTTTAGCCGGAGGGGAGGACGAGCAGTACTTC | CASSLAGGEDEQYF
NA | NA | TRBJ1-2 | TRBV30 | TGCGGGGCATACTGGCTTCGTCATGGCTACACCTTC | CGAYWLRHGYTF
NA | NA | TRBJ1-2 | TRBV7-2 | TGTGCCAGCAGCTTAGCCTGGGAAATGGCTGGTATGACCTTC | CASSLAWEMAGMTF
once | NA | TRBJ2-3 | TRBV4-3 | TGCGCCAGCAGCCAAGATCTCAGGGTCACAACAGATACGCAGTATTTT | CASSQDLRVTTDTQYF
NA | TRBD1 | TRBJ2-7 | TRBV5-6 | TGTGCCAGCAGCTTGGTTCGGGACAGACCTTACTTC | CASSLVRDRPYF
NA | NA | TRBJ1-3 | TRBV28 | TGTGCCACCGCGGACACTGGAAACACCATATATTTT | CATADTGNTIYF
NA | NA | TRBJ2-7 | TRBV7-9 | TGTGCCAGCAGCTTAGGTGGGCTCGGGTCCTACGAGCAGTACTTC | CASSLGGLGSYEQYF
NA | TRBD1 | TRBJ1-1 | TRBV6-5 | TGTGCCAGCAGGCCCGGGACAGGAGTCACTGAAGCTTTCTTT | CASRPGTGVTEAFF
NA | NA | TRBJ1-6 | TRBV25-1 | TGTGCCACCTGGCCCGGTGGGAGTTCACCCCTCCACTTT | CATWPGGSSPLHF
NA | NA | TRBJ2-7 | TRBV5-1 | TGCGCCAGCAGCACACAGGGTTACGAGCAGTACTTC | CASSTQGYEQYF
once | TRBD1 | TRBJ2-5 | TRBV30 | TGTGCCTGGGACAAAGACAGGGGGCGAGGGGAGACCCAGTACTTC | CAWDKDRGRGETQYF
NA | NA | TRBJ1-2 | TRBV11-2 | TGTGCCAGCAGCTTAGATCCTGGGACCCTGGGAGGGCATGGCTACACCTTC | CASSLDPGTLGGHGYTF
NA | TRBD1 | TRBJ1-4 | TRBV6-1 | TGTGCCAGCAGCTTAAACAGGGGGGGTAATGAAAAACTGTTTTTT | CASSLNRGGNEKLFF
NA | NA | TRBJ2-2 | TRBV30 | TGTGCCTGGAGTCTCCCCGCCACCGGGGAGCTGTTTTTT | CAWSLPATGELFF
NA | TRBD1 | TRBJ1-1 | TRBV7-8 | TGTGCCAGCAGGGGACAGCTTTTCACTGAAGCTTTCTTT | CASRGQLFTEAFF
once | TRBD1 | TRBJ1-5 | TRBV6-5 | TGTGCCAGCAGTTACCATACAGGGGGCCATCAGCCCCAGCATTTT | CASSYHTGGHQPQHF
NA | NA | TRBJ1-2 | TRBV5-1 | TGCGCCAGCAGCTTGGGTTCTGGCTACACCTTC | CASSLGSGYTF
NA | NA | TRBJ1-5 | TRBV6-1 | TGTGCCAGCAGGGGCCCAAATAGCAATCAGCCCCAGCATTTT | CASRGPNSNQPQHF
NA | NA | TRBJ2-2 | TRBV27 | TGTGCCAGCAGTTTATCGGGGAACACCGGGGAGCTGTTTTTT | CASSLSGNTGELFF
NA | NA | TRBJ1-3 | TRBV6-5 | TGTGCCAGCAGCCGTGAAATCTACTCTGGAAACACCATATATTTT | CASSREIYSGNTIYF
NA | TRBD1 | TRBJ2-1 | TRBV10-1 | TGCGCCAGAATCCGGGACAGGGTTAGGTTCTTC | CARIRDRVRFF
NA | NA | TRBJ1-1 | TRBV2 | TGTGCCAGCACTGGACAGCCGAACACTGAAGCTTTCTTT | CASTGQPNTEAFF
once | TRBD1 | TRBJ2-7 | TRBV4-3 | TGCGCCAGCAGCCAATCGGGACAGAGCTACGAGCAGTACTTC | CASSQSGQSYEQYF
medium-sized | NA | TRBJ2-1 | TRBV9 | TGTGCCAGCAGCGTAGCCGGTCCCGCCGATGAGCAGTTCTTC | CASSVAGPADEQFF
NA | TRBD1 | TRBJ1-1 | TRBV18 | TGTGCCAGCTCACCCGGGACAGGGGGATCGAGCACTGAAGCTTTCTTT | CASSPGTGGSSTEAFF
NA | NA | TRBJ1-1 | TRBV28 | TGTGCCAGCAGCCTCGCAGGAATGAACACTGAAGCTTTCTTT | CASSLAGMNTEAFF
NA | TRBD1 | TRBJ1-2 | TRBV5-1 | TGCGCCAGCAGCTCGACAGGGGTCTATGGCTACACCTTC | CASSSTGVYGYTF
NA | NA | TRBJ1-5 | TRBV2 | TGTGCCAGCAGTGTCAGCAATCAGCCCCAGCATTTT | CASSVSNQPQHF
NA | NA | TRBJ2-1 | TRBV30 | TGTGCCTGGAGTGCCTTAAATGAGCAGTTCTTC | CAWSALNEQFF
NA | TRBD2 | TRBJ2-3 | TRBV7-2 | TGTGCCAGCAGCTCCGCGTCTAGCGGGGGGGTAGATACGCAGTATTTT | CASSSASSGGVDTQYF
NA | NA | TRBJ2-7 | TRBV6-6 | TGTGCCAGCAGTCCCCCTGGAACTCCCCATAAGTACTTC | CASSPPGTPHKYF
NA | NA | TRBJ2-3 | TRBV10-1 | TGCGCCAGCAGTGGGATAGCGGGCACAGATACGCAGTATTTT | CASSGIAGTDTQYF
NA | NA | TRBJ2-7 | TRBV5-1 | TGCGCCAGCAGCTTGTGGGCGGATTCCTACGAGCAGTACTTC | CASSLWADSYEQYF
NA | TRBD1 | TRBJ1-5 | TRBV6-6 | TGTGCCAGCAGCCTAGACAGGGGCGACAATCAGCCCCAGCATTTT | CASSLDRGDNQPQHF
NA | NA | TRBJ1-6 | TRBV1 | TGCACCAGCAGCCAAGATCTTGGTCAGGGGGGGCCTTTACCGGCGAGCTCCTATAATTCACCCCTCCACTTT | CTSSQDLGQGGPLPASSYNSPLHF
NA | NA | TRBJ2-7 | TRBV14 | TGTGCCAGCAGCCAAGATCTTGTCCGCCCCAAGTACTTC | CASSQDLVRPKYF
NA | TRBD1 | TRBJ2-7 | TRBV28 | TGTGCCAGCAGTTCTTTTCCGGGACAGGGCACCTACGAGCAGTACTTC | CASSSFPGQGTYEQYF
NA | NA | TRBJ2-3 | TRBV7-9 | TGTGCCAGCCTGTGGAGGGGGCAAGCGACAGATACGCAGTATTTT | CASLWRGQATDTQYF
NA | TRBD1 | TRBJ1-2 | TRBV7-2 | TGTGCCAGCAGCTCGGGACAGGGAATCTATGGCTACACCTTC | CASSSGQGIYGYTF
NA | TRBD1 | TRBJ2-7 | TRBV7-2 | TGTGCCAGCAGCGGACGGACAGGTGGATACGAGCAGTACTTC | CASSGRTGGYEQYF
NA | NA | TRBJ1-2 | TRBV1 | TGCACCAGCAGCCCGACAGGGACTGGCTATGGCTACACCTTC | CTSSPTGTGYGYTF
NA | NA | TRBJ2-7 | TRBV11-2 | TGTGCCAGCAGCTTCCTGAAGGGGGACACCGAGCAGTACTTC | CASSFLKGDTEQYF
NA | NA | TRBJ2-3 | TRBV4-3 | TGCGCCAGCAGCCAGATTAGTGGAGATACGCAGTATTTT | CASSQISGDTQYF